These 22 T cell receptor beta chains were sequenced from one sample in a study of shared clonotypes between healthy human individuals. Profiled with immunoSEQ multiplex PCR; TCRdb holds only in-frame clones, not every one. The sample holds 450,000 to 500,000 clones, approximately 84% seen once. Sequencing used PBMCs. Receptors were obtained from a woman aged 40 to 55 in good health. Some clones in this sample may be carry-over from other donors' samples.

The rearrangement joins TRBV7-2 to TRBJ1-2; D is undetermined. In germline, CDR1 is SGHTA, CDR2 FQGNSA. With 1 base removed from V and 3 bases from J, the gap between germline ends came to 12 bases. The CDR3 loop spans 15 amino acids. The CDR3 loop is CASSLVSRNYYGYTF. The CDR3 coding sequence is TGTGCCAGCAGCTTAGTATCCAGGAACTACTATGGCTACACCTTC.

With regard to this clone: A far larger clone is one nucleotide away, so this likely arose from a read error. The chain is built from TRBV4-3 and TRBJ2-3; D gene uncertain. Germline-derived CDR1 and CDR2 are LGHNA and YSLEER. This CDR3 spans 15 amino acids. V was trimmed by 0 bases and J by 4 bases, leaving 11 bases between them. CDR3: CASSQDGFGADTQYF. The CDR3 DNA follows: TGCGCCAGCAGCCAAGATGGCTTTGGGGCAGATACGCAGTATTTT.

The chain uses TRBV18 and TRBJ2-7; 13 bases are a match to TRBD2. Unmatched junction bases numbered 4, after V lost 2 bases and J lost 6 bases. In germline, CDR1 is KGHSH, CDR2 LQKENI. This CDR3 is 15 amino acids long. The CDR3 protein is CASSPTSGRAGEQYF. In DNA form, the CDR3 reads TGTGCCAGCTCACCAACTAGCGGGAGGGCGGGCGAGCAGTACTTC.

This rearrangement joins TRBV18 to TRBJ2-4; D gene uncertain. V lost 4 bases and J 2 bases, leaving 9 bases between the germline ends. The V gene's germline CDR1 is KGHSH and CDR2 LQKENI. The length of the CDR3 is 14 residues. The DNA of the CDR3 is TGTGCCAGCTCACGTCTCGGGTCCAAAAACATTCAGTACTTC. As protein: CASSRLGSKNIQYF.

With regard to this clone: A read error likely explains this, since a far larger clone differs by one base. The genes are TRBV30 and TRBJ2-1; 10 nucleotides agree with TRBD2. The CDR3 contains 13 residues. Germline V gives CDR1 GTSNPN, CDR2 SVGIG (reference sequence). CDR3 nucleotide sequence: TGTACCTGGAGCGGGAGGGCCTACAATGAGCAGTTCTTC. It yields the protein CTWSGRAYNEQFF.

This clone was detected only once. One junction end disagrees with the germline gene, perhaps due to a read error. Other DNA sequences in this specimen translate into the identical CDR3. This chain joins TRBV5-1 and TRBJ2-3, with TRBD1 matching over 12 bases. Germline CDR1 and CDR2: SGHRS and YFSETQ. This CDR3 has 17 residues. The CDR3 region is CASSFRGQGADTDTQYF. The CDR3 nucleotides read TGCGCCAGCAGCTTTAGGGGACAGGGGGCTGACACAGATACGCAGTATTTC.

The rearrangement uses TRBV7-3 and TRBJ2-6; D possibly corresponds to TRBD1 (5 bases). Trimming removed 5 bases at V and 2 bases at J, with 10 bases between. The CDR3 runs 15 residues. Germline V gene sequence: CDR1 SGHTA, CDR2 FQGTGA. CDR3 in DNA: TGTGCCAGCAGCCTTCAGGGCCCTGGGGCCAACGTCCTGACTTTC. Its translation is CASSLQGPGANVLTF.

The V call is TRBV9, the J call TRBJ1-1; D is undetermined. Per germline, CDR1 SGDLS and CDR2 YYNGEE. The V gene lost 0 bases and the J gene lost 11 bases, with 14 bases spanning the gap. The CDR3 is 13 amino acids. This CDR3 reads CASSVGPETRAFF. CDR3 nucleotide sequence: TGTGCCAGCAGCGTAGGGCCCGAAACGAGGGCTTTCTTT.

This rearrangement joins TRBV2 to TRBJ1-2; perhaps TRBD1 as D (5 bases). Germline-derived CDR1 and CDR2 are SNHLY and FYNNEI. V shed 6 bases and J shed 1 base, with 6 bases lying between them. The CDR3 spans 12 residues. CDR3 amino acids: CASRTDNYGYTF. The CDR3 coding sequence is TGTGCCAGCAGGACAGATAACTATGGCTACACCTTC. The entire variable domain, with the rest obtained from reference TRBV2 and TRBJ1-2, is as follows: EPEVTQTPSHQVTQMGQEVILRCVPISNHLYFYWYRQILGQKVEFLVSFYNNEISEKSEIFDDQFSVERPDGSNFTLKIRSTKLEDSAMYFCASRTDNYGYTFGSGTRLTVV.

This chain links TRBV29-1 with TRBJ2-4; 9 bases are shared with TRBD2. Germline CDR1 and CDR2: SQVTM and ANQGSEA. V lost 6 bases and J lost 4; bases outside the gene matches: 1. The CDR3 consists of 12 residues. The CDR3 loop reads CSVGLAKNIQYF. In DNA, the CDR3 is TGCAGCGTCGGACTAGCGAAAAACATTCAGTACTTC.

V and J are TRBV30 and TRBJ2-1; D may be TRBD2 (5 bases). V was cut by 3 bases and J by 9 bases, with 12 bases left in between. The CDR3 is 12 residues long. Germline values: CDR1 GTSNPN, CDR2 SVGIG (reference sequence). CDR3 protein: CAWRTLVREQFF. The CDR3 DNA follows: TGTGCCTGGAGGACACTAGTTCGTGAGCAGTTCTTC.

On this clone: Sequence at one end of the junction differs from germline and may be a read error. V usage is TRBV7-7 and J usage is TRBJ2-2; D might be TRBD2 (5 bases). The CDR3 spans 15 residues. Looked up from germline, CDR1 is SSHAT and CDR2 is FNYEAQ (reference sequence). Here the CDR3 DNA reads TGTGCTAGCAGTCCCCAGGACTCGAACACCGGGGAGCTGGTTTTT. This sequence encodes CASSPQDSNTGELVF.

V usage is TRBV2 and J usage is TRBJ2-1; the D gene could be TRBD1 or TRBD2 (5 bases each). The germline V gene encodes CDR1 SNHLY and CDR2 FYNNEI. The V gene lost 7 bases and the J gene lost 5 bases, with 18 bases spanning the gap. CDR3 length: 15 residues. CDR3 amino acids: CASKRRWTLDNEQFF. CDR3 nucleotide sequence: TGTGCCAGCAAAAGGAGGTGGACATTGGACAATGAGCAGTTCTTC.

The V and J genes are TRBV20-1 and TRBJ1-1; 7 nucleotides agree with TRBD1. With V trimmed by 5 bases and J by 8 bases, 5 bases remained unmatched. The CDR3 extends over 11 amino acids. CDR1 is DFQATT and CDR2 is SNEGSKA in the germline V gene (reference sequence). CDR3 in DNA: TGCAGTGCTGCCGACAGGGCCGAAGCTTTCTTT. Its protein product is CSAADRAEAFF.

The chain has TRBV5-4 and TRBJ1-2; D unclear. Trimming stripped 1 base from V and 8 bases from J, with 15 bases between. Germline assignment: CDR1 SGHNT and CDR2 YYREEE (reference sequence). The CDR3 contains 14 residues. CDR3 in DNA: TGTGCCAGCAGCTTGCAGTCCACCCCGGGGGGCTACACCTTC. Its protein is CASSLQSTPGGYTF.

The V call is TRBV2, the J call TRBJ1-3; D is perhaps TRBD1 (5 bases). V lost 5 bases to trimming and J lost 2 bases, with 16 bases between them. The CDR3 runs to 16 residues. Looked up from germline, CDR1 is SNHLY and CDR2 is FYNNEI. The CDR3 DNA reads as TGTGCCAGCAGTCAGGTAGACAGACGTCCTGGAAACACCATATATTTT. Protein sequence: CASSQVDRRPGNTIYF.

This clone was counted a single time. Only one base separates this from a far larger clonotype, so it likely reflects a read error. The genes are TRBV27 and TRBJ1-4; D unclear. The V gene's germline CDR1 is MNHEY and CDR2 SMNVEV (reference sequence). There are 13 residues in the CDR3. The CDR3 DNA reads TGTGTCAGCAGTTTTGGTCCGGGAAAGAAACTGTTTTTT. It specifies CVSSFGPGKKLFF.

With respect to this clone: At the DNA level, this CDR3 is encoded by other sequences in the same sample as well. The rearrangement links TRBV5-1 to TRBJ2-6; weak D call: TRBD2 (5 bases). Per germline, CDR1 SGHRS and CDR2 YFSETQ. This CDR3 has 15 amino acids. Trimming stripped 0 bases from V and 2 bases from J, with 6 bases between. The CDR3 reads CASSLEGAGANVLTF. The DNA of the CDR3 is TGCGCCAGCAGCTTGGAGGGAGCTGGGGCCAACGTCCTGACTTTC. The full variable domain, in which reference TRBV5-1 and TRBJ2-6 provide the parts outside the CDR3, is KAGVTQTPRYLIKTRGQQVTLSCSPISGHRSVSWYQQTPGQGLQFLFEYFSETQRNKGNFPGRFSGRQFSNSRSEMNVSTLELGDSALYLCASSLEGAGANVLTFGAGSRLTVL.

The V gene is TRBV7-3, the J gene TRBJ2-1, with 9 bases matching TRBD2. V lost 5 bases, J lost 2 bases, and 4 bases stayed unmatched. The CDR3 is 15 amino acids. Germline lookup yields CDR1 SGHTA and CDR2 FQGTGA. This CDR3 is CASSPSSGTYNEQFF. In DNA, the CDR3 is TGTGCCAGCAGCCCATCTAGCGGGACCTACAATGAGCAGTTCTTC.

This clone was seen only a few times. The rearrangement joins TRBV6-1 to TRBJ1-2, with D possibly being TRBD1 (5 bases). This CDR3 region has 14 residues. Germline values: CDR1 MNHNS, CDR2 SASEGT. Trimming took 3 bases from V and 5 from J, leaving 13 bases between them. CDR3 coding DNA: TGTGCCAGCAGTGATGGCAGGTGGGGGTATGGCTACACCTTC. Translated, it gives CASSDGRWGYGYTF.

Remarks on this clone: A far larger clone is only one base removed, so a read error is likely. The CDR3 DNA is TGTGCCAGCAGTGAAGAGGAGGCCGGAGGAAACACCATATATTTT. Its protein is CASSEEEAGGNTIYF. The gene calls are TRBV6-1 and TRBJ1-3; D not certain. This CDR3 has 15 residues. Germline values: CDR1 MNHNS, CDR2 SASEGT. Between the trimmed V and J ends, which lost 1 base and 4 bases, there was a span of 11 bases.

The J gene is TRBJ2-5, the V gene TRBV7-2; possibly TRBD2 for D (5 bases). The germline V gene encodes CDR1 SGHTA and CDR2 FQGNSA. This CDR3 is 13 amino acids long. V was trimmed by 1 base and J by 3 bases, leaving 6 bases between them. As DNA, the CDR3 is TGTGCCAGCAGCTTAGTCGGGAAAGAGACCCAGTACTTC. Translating it yields CASSLVGKETQYF.